The 25 T cell receptor beta chains below come from one sample, sequenced in a study of T cells in pancreatic ductal adenocarcinoma. Generated by immunoSEQ multiplex PCR, the TCRdb table keeps only in-frame clones and is missing some. The table includes roughly 100,000 clones, roughly 95% detected once. No neoadjuvant therapy was given to the selected pancreatic ductal adenocarcinoma patients before their surgery. The sequencing input was PBMCs. The source is a human donor with pancreatic ductal adenocarcinoma.

The chain joins TRBV10-3 to TRBJ2-7; 7 positions agree with TRBD1. This CDR3 spans 14 amino acids. Germline CDR1 is ENHRY and CDR2 is SYGVKD. Trimming took 6 bases from V and 3 from J; bases not matched to a gene: 8. CDR3 amino acids: CAISRQGDLYEQYF. CDR3 bases: TGTGCCATCAGCCGACAGGGTGATCTCTACGAGCAGTACTTC.

The genes are TRBV4-2 and TRBJ2-3, with TRBD2 as a possible D gene (6 bases). Germline V gives CDR1 LGHNA, CDR2 YNFKEQ. V gave up 1 base and J gave up 6 bases, with 11 bases separating them. This CDR3 region has 14 residues. As DNA, the CDR3 is TGTGCCAGCAGCCAAGGGGAGGTCCGGGATACGCAGTATTTT. Translated: CASSQGEVRDTQYF.

V and J are TRBV7-9 and TRBJ2-3, with D perhaps matching TRBD1 (6 bases). V lost 4 bases to trimming and J lost 4 bases, with 18 bases between them. Per the germline V gene, CDR1 is SEHNR and CDR2 is FQNEAQ (reference sequence). The CDR3 is made up of 16 amino acids. CDR3 amino acids: CASSYLTGMSADTQYF. Here the CDR3 DNA reads TGTGCCAGCAGCTACCTCACAGGGATGTCAGCAGATACGCAGTATTTT.

V and J are TRBV15 and TRBJ2-7, with D tentatively TRBD1 (6 bases). V shed 2 bases and J shed 3 bases, with 11 bases lying between them. The CDR3 has 14 amino acids. CDR1 LNHNV and CDR2 YYDKDF come from the germline V gene (reference sequence). The CDR3 region has the DNA TGTGCCACCAGCAGACATACAGGGAACTACGAGCAGTACTTC. This gives the protein CATSRHTGNYEQYF.

J is TRBJ1-3 and V is TRBV5-1; 7 bases agree with TRBD1. Per germline, CDR1 SGHRS and CDR2 YFSETQ. Unmatched junction bases numbered 13, after V lost 3 bases and J lost 4 bases. CDR3 length: 17 residues. CDR3: CASSSRPRQGRGNTIYF. For the CDR3, the DNA is TGCGCCAGCAGCTCCAGACCGAGACAGGGCCGAGGAAACACCATATATTTT.

The rearrangement joins TRBV27 to TRBJ2-7, with 9 bases identical to TRBD1. Germline V gene data show CDR1 as MNHEY and CDR2 as SMNVEV (reference sequence). The CDR3 is 16 amino acids. V shed 5 bases and J 6 bases; nucleotides not matched to a gene: 14. CDR3 sequence: CASSRERGTGWGEQYF. The CDR3, as DNA: TGTGCCAGCAGTCGGGAACGGGGGACAGGGTGGGGCGAGCAGTACTTC.

The genes are TRBV5-1 and TRBJ2-7; TRBD2 might be the D (5 bases). Trimming left V 0 bases short and J 7 bases short, with 14 bases between. Germline CDR1 SGHRS, CDR2 YFSETQ. The CDR3 contains 14 residues. CDR3 in amino acids: CASSLATGFSEQYF. Here the CDR3 DNA reads TGCGCCAGCAGCTTGGCGACGGGGTTTTCGGAGCAGTACTTC.

The chain joins TRBV7-9 to TRBJ1-1; D is uncertain. This CDR3 is 12 amino acids long. Trimming took 7 bases from V and 0 from J, leaving 6 bases between them. The V gene's germline CDR1 is SEHNR and CDR2 FQNEAQ (reference sequence). As DNA, the CDR3 is TGTGCCAGCACCCTTATGAACACTGAAGCTTTCTTT. It codes for CASTLMNTEAFF.

V is TRBV5-4 and J is TRBJ2-1; maybe TRBD2 (5 bases). This CDR3 has 14 amino acids. Germline assignment: CDR1 SGHNT and CDR2 YYREEE (reference sequence). V lost 6 bases, J lost 7 bases, and 17 bases lay in between. CDR3 nucleotides: TGTGCCAGCAACTCATACGAGGGTTTAAATGAGCAGTTCTTC. This sequence encodes CASNSYEGLNEQFF.

The chain employs TRBV18 and TRBJ2-5; 10 nucleotides line up with TRBD1. The germline V gene encodes CDR1 KGHSH and CDR2 LQKENI. V shed 2 bases and J 3 bases; nucleotides not matched to a gene: 6. The CDR3 covers 16 residues. CDR3 nucleotides: TGTGCCAGCTCACCAAGACAGGGGGCGGTAGAAGAGACCCAGTACTTC. Translated, it gives CASSPRQGAVEETQYF. Variable domain in full (rest from reference TRBV18 and TRBJ2-5): NAGVMQNPRHLVRRRGQEARLRCSPMKGHSHVYWYRQLPEEGLKFMVYLQKENIIDESGMPKERFSAEFPKEGPSILRIQQVVRGDSAAYFCASSPRQGAVEETQYFGPGTRLLVL.

This chain connects TRBV19 to TRBJ1-5, with a tentative D call TRBD1 (6 bases). The CDR3 is 15 residues long. V shed 7 bases and J shed 2 bases, with 15 bases lying between them. Germline loops: CDR1 LNHDA, CDR2 SQIVND (reference sequence). The CDR3 DNA sequence: TGTGCCAGTACCCTAGGGAAGGGGGGCAATCAGCCCCAGCATTTT. Translated: CASTLGKGGNQPQHF. The entire variable domain, with the rest obtained from reference TRBV19 and TRBJ1-5, is as follows: DGGITQSPKYLFRKEGQNVTLSCEQNLNHDAMYWYRQDPGQGLRLIYYSQIVNDFQKGDIAEGYSVSREKKESFPLTVTSAQKNPTAFYLCASTLGKGGNQPQHFGDGTRLSIL.

This chain connects TRBV2 to TRBJ2-3, with TRBD2 identical over 14 bases. After removal of 9 bases from V and 5 bases from J, the junction contained 4 bases not matched to a gene. CDR3 length: 14 residues. The germline V gene encodes CDR1 SNHLY and CDR2 FYNNEI. DNA for the CDR3: TGTGCCAGACAAGGACTAGCGGGAGGAGATACGCAGTATTTT. It specifies CARQGLAGGDTQYF.

This chain joins TRBV13 and TRBJ2-2; the match to TRBD2 covers 9 bases. The trim removed 5 bases at V and 7 bases at J, leaving 11 bases unmatched. The length of the CDR3 is 16 residues. Germline V gene data show CDR1 as PRHDT and CDR2 as FYEKMQ (reference sequence). The CDR3 DNA reads as TGTGCCAGCAGCCGATTGCGCGGGAGGGCAGGCGGGGAGCTGTTTTTT. Protein sequence: CASSRLRGRAGGELFF.

The V gene is TRBV28, the J gene TRBJ1-2; 8 positions agree with TRBD1. The V gene's germline CDR1 is MDHEN and CDR2 SYDVKM. V trimming: 4 bases; J trimming: 6 bases; junction bases outside the gene matches: 10. This CDR3 is 15 amino acids long. CDR3 coding DNA: TGTGCCAGCAGTTCATACGGACAGGGAGGTCATGGCTACACCTTC. It is translated as CASSSYGQGGHGYTF.

The chain uses TRBV18 and TRBJ2-3, with D possibly matching TRBD2 (5 bases). This CDR3 has 14 amino acids. The germline gives CDR1 KGHSH, CDR2 LQKENI. The V end was cut by 3 bases, the J end by 2 bases, with 9 bases between. The CDR3 reads CASSPPRATDTQYF. CDR3 sequence (DNA): TGTGCCAGCTCACCCCCGAGGGCCACAGATACGCAGTATTTT.

This chain links TRBV5-1 with TRBJ1-3; TRBD1 agrees at 10 bases. CDR3 length equals 16 residues. The ends lost 5 bases at V and 3 bases at J; junction bases unmatched: 8. The germline V gene encodes CDR1 SGHRS and CDR2 YFSETQ. The CDR3 DNA is TGCGCCAGCAGGCTCGCGACAGGGGGCATTGGAAACACCATATATTTT. Encoded protein: CASRLATGGIGNTIYF.

The rearrangement links TRBV19 to TRBJ2-7; a possible D gene is TRBD1 (6 bases). Looked up from germline, CDR1 is LNHDA and CDR2 is SQIVND (reference sequence). With 1 base removed from V and 1 base from J, the gap between germline ends came to 11 bases. The CDR3 is 15 residues long. CDR3: CASSIGPGVSYEQYF. The CDR3 coding sequence is TGTGCCAGTAGTATAGGACCAGGGGTGTCCTACGAGCAGTACTTC.

The chain has TRBV5-1 and TRBJ2-1; 13 positions match TRBD2. The CDR3 extends over 17 amino acids. With 0 bases clipped from V and 8 bases from J, the junction kept 8 bases outside the gene matches. Germline V lookup: CDR1 SGHRS, CDR2 YFSETQ. The CDR3 DNA reads TGCGCCAGCAGCTTGGATTGGACTAGCGGGAGTGGCTATGAGCAGTTCTTC. Its translation is CASSLDWTSGSGYEQFF. The variable domain in full, with the rest retrieved from reference TRBV5-1 and TRBJ2-1, is KAGVTQTPRYLIKTRGQQVTLSCSPISGHRSVSWYQQTPGQGLQFLFEYFSETQRNKGNFPGRFSGRQFSNSRSEMNVSTLELGDSALYLCASSLDWTSGSGYEQFFGPGTRLTVL.

The chain recombines TRBV2 with TRBJ2-7; D is perhaps TRBD2 (6 bases). Trimming took off 6 bases at V and 2 bases at J, with 17 bases between the two ends. CDR1 and CDR2 from the germline V gene are SNHLY and FYNNEI. The CDR3 is 15 amino acids. The CDR3 region has the DNA TGTGCCAGCAGGGGGGACTCCCCCTACGCCTACGAGCAGTACTTC. Protein product: CASRGDSPYAYEQYF.

The table lists this clone with a count of one. This chain connects TRBV11-3 to TRBJ2-1; TRBD2 matches at 11 bases. CDR3 length: 16 amino acids. Germline assignment: CDR1 SGHNT and CDR2 YENEEA. With 6 bases clipped from V and 0 bases from J, the junction kept 4 bases outside the gene matches. The chain's CDR3 is CASSPGTSGSYNEQFF. In nucleotides, the CDR3 is TGTGCCAGCAGTCCCGGGACTAGCGGCTCCTACAATGAGCAGTTCTTC. Supplemented by reference TRBV11-3 and TRBJ2-1, the full variable domain reads EAGVVQSPRYKIIEKKQPVAFWCNPISGHNTLYWYLQNLGQGPELLIRYENEEAVDDSQLPKDRFSAERLKGVDSTLKIQPAELGDSAVYLCASSPGTSGSYNEQFFGPGTRLTVL.

This chain uses TRBV27 with TRBJ2-7; a possible D gene is TRBD2 (5 bases). The CDR3 has 14 residues. V lost 0 bases, J lost 1 base, and 7 bases lay in between. Germline V gene sequence: CDR1 MNHEY, CDR2 SMNVEV (reference sequence). The CDR3 DNA reads TGTGCCAGCAGTTTATCTTTAGCGTCCTACGAGCAGTACTTC. Its translation is CASSLSLASYEQYF.

The chain has TRBV4-3 and TRBJ1-1; 8 positions agree with TRBD1. Germline V lookup: CDR1 LGHNA, CDR2 YSLEER. CDR3 length equals 18 residues. V lost 4 bases and J lost 1; bases outside the gene matches: 14. The CDR3, as DNA: TGCGCCAGCAGCCCGGAGTTTGGGACAGGCCCCAAGAACACTGAAGCTTTCTTT. Its translation: CASSPEFGTGPKNTEAFF.

This sequence joins TRBV7-2 and TRBJ1-2; tentatively, D is TRBD1 (6 bases). Deletions cut 1 base from V and 6 bases from J, with 9 bases between. Germline lookup yields CDR1 SGHTA and CDR2 FQGNSA. The CDR3 is 13 amino acids. This CDR3 reads CASSLGQVDGYTF. CDR3 coding DNA: TGTGCCAGCAGCTTAGGACAGGTGGATGGCTACACCTTC.

The rearrangement uses TRBV27 and TRBJ1-1; D ambiguous. V was cut by 4 bases and J by 8 bases, with 14 bases left in between. CDR1 is MNHEY, CDR2 SMNVEV, per germline (reference sequence). The CDR3 loop spans 13 amino acids. CDR3 DNA sequence: TGTGCCAGCAGTTCGGAGTTTGCCACCGAAGCTTTCTTT. The encoded protein is CASSSEFATEAFF.

The chain recombines TRBV18 with TRBJ2-1; D possibly corresponds to TRBD2 (6 bases). This CDR3 has 14 residues. The germline V gene has CDR1 KGHSH and CDR2 LQKENI. Trimming cost V 3 bases and J 8 bases, with 14 bases left between them. DNA for the CDR3: TGTGCCAGCTCACCCACTAGCCAAGTGGATGAGCAGTTCTTC. Its translation is CASSPTSQVDEQFF. Filled out from reference TRBV18 and TRBJ2-1, the complete variable domain reads NAGVMQNPRHLVRRRGQEARLRCSPMKGHSHVYWYRQLPEEGLKFMVYLQKENIIDESGMPKERFSAEFPKEGPSILRIQQVVRGDSAAYFCASSPTSQVDEQFFGPGTRLTVL.